This T cell receptor beta chain stems from a study of shared clonotypes between healthy human individuals. Once extracted for a subset, genomic DNA was divided evenly among several immunoSEQ plates. This table comes from immunoSEQ multiplex PCR, and its TCRdb copy is limited to in-frame clones, with some not included. The table lists 1.6 million or so clones, roughly 98.5% of them singletons. To note about this clone: Its specificity is not known.

The length of the CDR3 is 15 residues. J was trimmed by 4 bases and V by 5 bases; bases with no gene match: 9. Germline V gene data show CDR1 as SEHNR and CDR2 as FQNEAQ (reference sequence). General observations from the study: Richness estimates generally favored naive over memory subsets. Relative to clonotypes present in all four donors, those not shared had lower generation probabilities.

The source material was naive CD4+ T cells sorted from blood. Sample subset: CD45RA+ positively selected. This clonotype was obtained from a man under 40 in good health. The chain recombines TRBV7-9 with TRBJ2-3, with 7 nucleotides matching TRBD2. The DNA of the CDR3 is TGTGCCAGCAGCCTCCGGACTAGAGTAGCAGATACGCAGTATTTT. Encoded protein: CASSLRTRVADTQYF. The variable domain in full, with the rest retrieved from reference TRBV7-9 and TRBJ2-3, is DTGVSQNPRHKITKRGQNVTFRCDPISEHNRLYWYRQTLGQGPEFLTYFQNEAQLEKSRLLSDRFSAERPKGSFSTLEIQRTEQGDSAMYLCASSLRTRVADTQYFGPGTRLTVL.